Sequencing of this T cell receptor beta chain was carried out in a study of T cells in Graves' hyperthyroidism and ophthalmopathy. RNA transcripts yielded amplified TCR beta CDR3 regions. HTBI primers were used for first-round RT-PCR of the TCR CDR3. Using its own MiXCR run on the multiplex PCR reads, TCRdb lists one record per CDR3 protein. Among 340,000 or so distinct CDR3 sequences, approximately 22% were seen once, and the ten largest hold 50%. V was cut by 0 bases and J by 5 bases, with 7 bases left in between. This CDR3 comprises 13 residues. Germline-derived CDR1 and CDR2 are LNHDA and SQIVND (reference sequence). Exclusion criteria comprised uncontrolled infection, other autoimmune disease, pregnancy or lactation.

The sequence was collected from a woman aged 45-60 years with Graves' hyperthyroidism. This chain joins TRBV19 and TRBJ1-1; unclear D gene. Source material: blood. CDR3 sequence (DNA): TGTGCCAGTAGTATAGATCTGCGTACTGAAGCTTTCTTT. It translates to CASSIDLRTEAFF.